This T cell receptor (beta chain) was sequenced for a study of T cell repertoires in aging, cancer and after chemotherapy. At the level of the study: Donor ages fell into six groups from 30 or younger up to 70 or older. The study's findings and limits: Across the chemotherapy interval, each cancer cohort showed higher median generation probability, suggesting thymic rebound. These repertoire data do not allow conclusions about immunological memory after chemotherapy.

The CDR3 spans 13 residues. Deletions cut 5 bases from V and 1 base from J, with 8 bases between. Amplification of TCR beta used genomic DNA extracted from peripheral blood. This clonotype was found a few times. Its antigen is unidentified. Rearranged V-D-J TRB sequences were amplified with a mixed TRB-A/B primer pool. Using its own MiXCR run on the multiplex PCR reads, TCRdb lists one record per CDR3 protein. The table records about 11,000 distinct CDR3 sequences, 35% to 50% of them present only once. This receptor was identified in a human donor in good health. The chain carries TRBV12-3 or TRBV12-4 and TRBJ2-5, with D maybe TRBD2 (6 bases). The source material was blood. The CDR3, as DNA: TGTGCCAGCAGTCGGGAGATCCAAGAGACCCAGTACTTC. Encoded protein: CASSREIQETQYF.